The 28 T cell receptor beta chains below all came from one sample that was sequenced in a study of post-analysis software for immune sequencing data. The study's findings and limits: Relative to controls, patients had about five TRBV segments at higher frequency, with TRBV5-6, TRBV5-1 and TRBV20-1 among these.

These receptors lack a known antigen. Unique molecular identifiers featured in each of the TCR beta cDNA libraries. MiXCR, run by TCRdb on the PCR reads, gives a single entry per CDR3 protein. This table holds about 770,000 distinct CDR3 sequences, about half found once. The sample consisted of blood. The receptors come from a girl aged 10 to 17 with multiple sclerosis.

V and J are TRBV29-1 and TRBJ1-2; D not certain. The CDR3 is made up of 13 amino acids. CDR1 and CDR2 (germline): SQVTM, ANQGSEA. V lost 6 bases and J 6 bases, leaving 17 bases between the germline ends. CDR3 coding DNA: TGCAGCGTGGAGAGAGTTCCTCGGGATGGCTACACCTTC. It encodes CSVERVPRDGYTF.

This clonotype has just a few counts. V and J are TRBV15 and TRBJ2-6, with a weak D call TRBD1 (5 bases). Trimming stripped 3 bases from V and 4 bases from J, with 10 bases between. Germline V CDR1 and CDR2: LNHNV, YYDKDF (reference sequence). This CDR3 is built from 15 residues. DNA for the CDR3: TGTGCCACCAGCAGGGACAAGTCCGGGGCCAACGTCCTGACTTTC. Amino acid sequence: CATSRDKSGANVLTF.

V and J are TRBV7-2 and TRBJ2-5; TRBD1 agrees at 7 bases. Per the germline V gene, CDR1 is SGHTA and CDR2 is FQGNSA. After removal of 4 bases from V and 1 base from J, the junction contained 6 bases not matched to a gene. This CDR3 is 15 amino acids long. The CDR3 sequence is CASSSPTGPQETQYF. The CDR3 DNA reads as TGTGCCAGCAGCTCCCCGACAGGGCCCCAAGAGACCCAGTACTTC.

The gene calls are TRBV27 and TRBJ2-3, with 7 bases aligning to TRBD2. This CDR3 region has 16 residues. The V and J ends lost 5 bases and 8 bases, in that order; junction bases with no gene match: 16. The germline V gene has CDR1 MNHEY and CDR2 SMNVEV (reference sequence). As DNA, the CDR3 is TGTGCCAGCAGTCCGAGCGGGACCGGCTTGTCGGGTACGCAGTATTTT. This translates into CASSPSGTGLSGTQYF.

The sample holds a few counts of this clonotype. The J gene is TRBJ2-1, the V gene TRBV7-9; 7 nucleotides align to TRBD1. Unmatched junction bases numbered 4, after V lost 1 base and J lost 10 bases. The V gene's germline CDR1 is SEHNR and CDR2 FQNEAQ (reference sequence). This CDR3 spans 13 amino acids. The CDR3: CASSLGRQGEQFF. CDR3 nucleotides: TGTGCCAGCAGCTTAGGGAGACAGGGCGAGCAGTTCTTC. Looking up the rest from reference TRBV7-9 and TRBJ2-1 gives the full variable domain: DTGVSQNPRHKITKRGQNVTFRCDPISEHNRLYWYRQTLGQGPEFLTYFQNEAQLEKSRLLSDRFSAERPKGSFSTLEIQRTEQGDSAMYLCASSLGRQGEQFFGPGTRLTVL.

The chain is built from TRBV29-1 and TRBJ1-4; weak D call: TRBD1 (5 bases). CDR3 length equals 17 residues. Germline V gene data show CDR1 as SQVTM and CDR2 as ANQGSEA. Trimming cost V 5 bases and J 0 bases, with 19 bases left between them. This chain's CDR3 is CSVKIRGRGSTNEKLFF. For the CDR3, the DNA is TGCAGCGTTAAGATTAGGGGCCGGGGGTCAACTAATGAAAAACTGTTTTTT.

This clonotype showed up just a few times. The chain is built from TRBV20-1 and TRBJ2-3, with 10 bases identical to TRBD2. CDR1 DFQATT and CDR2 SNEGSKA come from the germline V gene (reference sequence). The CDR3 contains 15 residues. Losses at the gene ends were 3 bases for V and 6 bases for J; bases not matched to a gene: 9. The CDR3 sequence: CSASLLAGDSDTQYF. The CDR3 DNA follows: TGCAGTGCTAGTCTCCTAGCGGGAGATTCGGATACGCAGTATTTT.

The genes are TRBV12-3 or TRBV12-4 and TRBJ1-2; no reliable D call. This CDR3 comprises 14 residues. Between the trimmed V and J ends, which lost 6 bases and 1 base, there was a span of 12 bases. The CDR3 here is CASRLRANNYGYTF. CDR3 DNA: TGTGCCAGCAGACTAAGGGCCAATAACTATGGCTACACCTTC.

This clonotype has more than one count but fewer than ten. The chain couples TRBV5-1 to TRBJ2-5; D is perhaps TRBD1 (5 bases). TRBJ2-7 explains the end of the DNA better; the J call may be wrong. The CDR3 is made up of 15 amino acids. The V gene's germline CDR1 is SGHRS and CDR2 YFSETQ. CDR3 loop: CASSLGKGITYEQYF. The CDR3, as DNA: TGCGCCAGCAGCTTGGGAAAGGGGATCACCTACGAGCAGTACTTC.

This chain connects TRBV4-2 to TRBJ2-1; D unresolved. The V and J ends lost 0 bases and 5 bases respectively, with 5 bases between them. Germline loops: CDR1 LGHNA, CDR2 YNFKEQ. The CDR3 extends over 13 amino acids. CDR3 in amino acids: CASSQDVNNEQFF. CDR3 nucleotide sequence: TGTGCCAGCAGCCAAGATGTAAACAATGAGCAGTTCTTC.

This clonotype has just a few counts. This CDR3 reads CASSQTTPQETQYF. Written as DNA, the CDR3 is TGCGCCAGCAGCCAAACAACTCCTCAAGAGACCCAGTACTTC. The chain employs TRBV5-1 and TRBJ2-5; no reliable D call. The V and J ends lost 4 bases and 2 bases respectively, with 12 bases between them. The CDR3 extends over 14 amino acids. In germline, CDR1 is SGHRS, CDR2 YFSETQ.

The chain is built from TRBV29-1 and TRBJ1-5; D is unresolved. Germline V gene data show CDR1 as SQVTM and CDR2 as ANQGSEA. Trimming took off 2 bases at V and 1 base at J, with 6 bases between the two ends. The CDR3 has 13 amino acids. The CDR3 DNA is TGCAGCGTTGAATACGGGAGCAATCAGCCCCAGCATTTT. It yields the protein CSVEYGSNQPQHF.

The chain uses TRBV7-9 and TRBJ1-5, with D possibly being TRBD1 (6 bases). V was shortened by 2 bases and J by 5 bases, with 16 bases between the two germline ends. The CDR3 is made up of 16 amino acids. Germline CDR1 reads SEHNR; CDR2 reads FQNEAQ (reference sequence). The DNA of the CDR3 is TGTGCCAGCAGCTTATATGGGGGCGGTGGGGATCAGCCCCAGCATTTT. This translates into CASSLYGGGGDQPQHF.

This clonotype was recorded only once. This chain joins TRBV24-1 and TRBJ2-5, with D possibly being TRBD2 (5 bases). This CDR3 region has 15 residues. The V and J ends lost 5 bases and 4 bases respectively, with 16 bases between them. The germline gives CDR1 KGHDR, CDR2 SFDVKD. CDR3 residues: CATSAPGMGTETQYF. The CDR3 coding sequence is TGTGCCACCAGTGCGCCGGGAATGGGAACAGAGACCCAGTACTTC.

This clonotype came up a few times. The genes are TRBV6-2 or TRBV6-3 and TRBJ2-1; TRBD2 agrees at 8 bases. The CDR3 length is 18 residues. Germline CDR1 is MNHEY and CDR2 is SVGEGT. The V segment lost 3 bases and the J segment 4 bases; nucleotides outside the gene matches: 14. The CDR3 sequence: CASSYEVRLARDYNEQFF. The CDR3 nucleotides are TGTGCCAGCAGTTATGAAGTCAGACTAGCGAGAGATTACAATGAGCAGTTCTTC.

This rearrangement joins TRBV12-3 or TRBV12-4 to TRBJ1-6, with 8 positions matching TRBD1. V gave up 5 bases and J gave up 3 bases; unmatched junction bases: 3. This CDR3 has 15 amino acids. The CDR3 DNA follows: TGTGCCAGCAGTCCCGGGACAGGCTATAATTCACCCCTCCACTTT. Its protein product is CASSPGTGYNSPLHF.

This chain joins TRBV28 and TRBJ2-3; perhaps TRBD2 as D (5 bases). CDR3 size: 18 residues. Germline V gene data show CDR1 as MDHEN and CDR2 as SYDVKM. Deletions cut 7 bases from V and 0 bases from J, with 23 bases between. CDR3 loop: CASTKPSGLWRSTDTQYF. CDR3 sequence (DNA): TGTGCCAGCACTAAACCCTCCGGACTGTGGCGTAGCACAGATACGCAGTATTTT.

The CDR3 region is CASSHPSGATYEQYF. CDR3 DNA: TGTGCCAGCAGCCACCCTAGCGGGGCAACCTACGAGCAGTACTTC. This chain links TRBV28 with TRBJ2-7; 9 bases match TRBD2. V lost 6 bases, J lost 2 bases, and 8 bases stayed unmatched. Germline CDR1 is MDHEN and CDR2 is SYDVKM. This CDR3 contains 15 residues.

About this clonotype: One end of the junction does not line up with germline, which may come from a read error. Written as DNA, the CDR3 is TGTGCCAGCACGACCCGGGGAGATCACCCCCAGCATTTT. This encodes CASTTRGDHPQHF. This rearrangement joins TRBV6-2 or TRBV6-3 to TRBJ1-5; D not resolved. The CDR3 runs to 13 residues. Germline loops: CDR1 MNHEY, CDR2 SVGEGT.

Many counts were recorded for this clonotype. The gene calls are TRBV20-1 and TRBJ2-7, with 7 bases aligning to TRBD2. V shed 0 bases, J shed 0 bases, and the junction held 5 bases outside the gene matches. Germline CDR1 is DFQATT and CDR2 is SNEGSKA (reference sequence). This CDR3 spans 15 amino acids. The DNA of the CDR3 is TGCAGTGCTAGAGATCCGGGACTAAGCTCCTACGAGCAGTACTTC. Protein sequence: CSARDPGLSSYEQYF.

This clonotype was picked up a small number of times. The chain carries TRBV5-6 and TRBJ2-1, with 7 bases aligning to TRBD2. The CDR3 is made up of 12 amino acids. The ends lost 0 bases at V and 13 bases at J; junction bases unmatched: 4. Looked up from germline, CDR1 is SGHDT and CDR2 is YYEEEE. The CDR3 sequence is CASSLGLAAQFF. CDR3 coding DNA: TGTGCCAGCAGCTTGGGGCTAGCGGCCCAGTTCTTC.

The chain's CDR3 is CASSSETVGIYEQYF. CDR3 DNA sequence: TGTGCCAGCAGCTCTGAAACAGTCGGGATCTACGAGCAGTACTTC. This chain joins TRBV7-2 and TRBJ2-7; D possibly corresponds to TRBD2 (5 bases). V was shortened by 4 bases and J by 3 bases, with 16 bases between the two germline ends. From germline, CDR1 is SGHTA and CDR2 FQGNSA. This CDR3 has 15 amino acids.

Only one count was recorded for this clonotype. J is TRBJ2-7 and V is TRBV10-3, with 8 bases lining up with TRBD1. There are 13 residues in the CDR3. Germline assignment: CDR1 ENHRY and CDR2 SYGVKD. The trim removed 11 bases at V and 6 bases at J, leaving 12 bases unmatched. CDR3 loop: CAASARGRPEQYF. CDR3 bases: TGTGCCGCAAGCGCCAGGGGGCGGCCCGAGCAGTACTTC.

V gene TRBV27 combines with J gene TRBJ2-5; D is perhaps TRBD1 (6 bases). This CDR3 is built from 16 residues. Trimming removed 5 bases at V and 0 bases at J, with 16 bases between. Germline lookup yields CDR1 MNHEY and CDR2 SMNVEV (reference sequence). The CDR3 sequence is CASSLRDTGYQETQYF. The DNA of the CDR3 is TGTGCCAGCAGTCTCCGGGACACAGGATACCAAGAGACCCAGTACTTC.

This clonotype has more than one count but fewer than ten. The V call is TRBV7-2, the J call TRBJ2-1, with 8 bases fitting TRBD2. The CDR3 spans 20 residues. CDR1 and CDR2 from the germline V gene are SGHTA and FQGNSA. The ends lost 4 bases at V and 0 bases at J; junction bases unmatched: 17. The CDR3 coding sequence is TGTGCCAGCAGCTCCCCTAGTGCTCAGCGGGAGACGCCCTCCTACAATGAGCAGTTCTTC. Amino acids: CASSSPSAQRETPSYNEQFF.

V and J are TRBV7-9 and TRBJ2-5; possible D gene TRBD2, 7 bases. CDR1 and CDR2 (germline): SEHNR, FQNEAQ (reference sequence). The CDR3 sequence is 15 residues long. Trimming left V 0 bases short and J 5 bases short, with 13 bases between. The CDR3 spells CASSLARGAPETQYF. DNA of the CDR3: TGTGCCAGCAGCTTAGCTCGGGGGGCGCCGGAGACCCAGTACTTC.

CDR3 in DNA: TGCAGCGTTGAAGAAGAGAGGACAGGGGGCGTCGATGAGCAGTTCTTC. Translating it yields CSVEEERTGGVDEQFF. The chain combines TRBV29-1 with TRBJ2-1; 11 nucleotides match TRBD1. Germline V gene sequence: CDR1 SQVTM, CDR2 ANQGSEA. After removal of 0 bases from V and 8 bases from J, the junction contained 9 bases not matched to a gene. This CDR3 has 16 residues.

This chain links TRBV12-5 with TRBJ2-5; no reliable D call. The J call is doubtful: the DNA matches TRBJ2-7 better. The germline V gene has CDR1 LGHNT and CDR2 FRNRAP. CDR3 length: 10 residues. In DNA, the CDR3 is TGTGCTAGTGGTTTCTCCGAGCAGTACTTC. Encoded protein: CASGFSEQYF.